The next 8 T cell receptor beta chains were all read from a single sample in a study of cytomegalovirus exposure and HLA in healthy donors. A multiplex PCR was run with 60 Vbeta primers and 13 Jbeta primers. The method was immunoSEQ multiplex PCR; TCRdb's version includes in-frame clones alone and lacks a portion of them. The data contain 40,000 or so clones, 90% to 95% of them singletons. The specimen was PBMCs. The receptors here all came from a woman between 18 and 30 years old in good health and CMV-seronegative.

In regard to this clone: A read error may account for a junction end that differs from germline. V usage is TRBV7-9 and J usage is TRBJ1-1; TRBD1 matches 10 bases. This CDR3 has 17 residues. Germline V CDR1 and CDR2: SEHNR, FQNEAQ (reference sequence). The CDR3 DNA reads TGTTCCAGCAGCCATGGGCCTGGGACAGGGGCGTCCTGGGAAGCTTTCTTT. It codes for CSSSHGPGTGASWEAFF.

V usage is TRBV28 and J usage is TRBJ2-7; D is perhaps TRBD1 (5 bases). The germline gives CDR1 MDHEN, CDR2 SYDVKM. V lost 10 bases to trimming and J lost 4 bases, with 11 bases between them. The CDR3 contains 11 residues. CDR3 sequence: CATGRAYEQYF. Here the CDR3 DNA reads TGTGCCACCGGCAGGGCATACGAGCAGTACTTC.

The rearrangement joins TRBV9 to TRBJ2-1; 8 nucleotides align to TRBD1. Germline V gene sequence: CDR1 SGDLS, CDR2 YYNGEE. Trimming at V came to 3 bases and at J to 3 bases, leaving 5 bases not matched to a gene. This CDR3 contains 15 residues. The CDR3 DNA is TGTGCCAGCAGCGCGGGACAGGCGAACTACAATGAGCAGTTCTTC. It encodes CASSAGQANYNEQFF. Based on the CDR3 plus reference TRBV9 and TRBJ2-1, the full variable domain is DSGVTQTPKHLITATGQRVTLRCSPRSGDLSVYWYQQSLDQGLQFLIQYYNGEERAKGNILERFSAQQFPDLHSELNLSSLELGDSALYFCASSAGQANYNEQFFGPGTRLTVL.

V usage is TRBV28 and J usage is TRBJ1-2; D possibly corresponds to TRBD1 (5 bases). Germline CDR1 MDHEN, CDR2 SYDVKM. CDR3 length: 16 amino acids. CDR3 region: CAGASQRLPSNYGYTF. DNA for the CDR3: TGTGCTGGGGCTTCGCAGAGACTTCCCTCTAACTATGGCTACACCTTC.

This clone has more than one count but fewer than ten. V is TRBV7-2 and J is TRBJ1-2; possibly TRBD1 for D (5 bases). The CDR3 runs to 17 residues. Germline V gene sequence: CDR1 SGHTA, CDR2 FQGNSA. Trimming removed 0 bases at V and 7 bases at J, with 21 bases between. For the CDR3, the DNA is TGTGCCAGCAGCTTAGCGGCGGGACGGGAGGTGGGTAGTGGCTACACCTTC. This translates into CASSLAAGREVGSGYTF.

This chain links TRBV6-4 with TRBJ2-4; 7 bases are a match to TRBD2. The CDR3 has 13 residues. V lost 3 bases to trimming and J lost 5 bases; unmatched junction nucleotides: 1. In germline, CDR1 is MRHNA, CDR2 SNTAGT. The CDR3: CASSEGGENIQYF. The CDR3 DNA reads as TGTGCCAGCAGTGAGGGGGGGGAAAACATTCAGTACTTC.

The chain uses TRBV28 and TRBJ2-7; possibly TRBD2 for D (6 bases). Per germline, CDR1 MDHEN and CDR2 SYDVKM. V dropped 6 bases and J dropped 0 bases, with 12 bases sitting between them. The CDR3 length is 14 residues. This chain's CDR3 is CASRTGDGSYEQYF. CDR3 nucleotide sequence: TGTGCCAGCAGAACGGGGGACGGCTCCTACGAGCAGTACTTC.

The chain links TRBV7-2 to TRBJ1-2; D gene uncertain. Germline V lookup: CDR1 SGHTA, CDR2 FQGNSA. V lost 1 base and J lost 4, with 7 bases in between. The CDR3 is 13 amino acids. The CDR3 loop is CASSLGHTYGYTF. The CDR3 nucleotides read TGTGCCAGCAGCTTAGGGCACACCTATGGCTACACCTTC.